This is a list of T cell receptor beta chains from one sample in a study of CD8+CD57+ T cells in acquired aplastic anemia. TCRdb redid the calling of the reads with MiXCR, one entry per CDR3 protein. The sample carries about 68,000 distinct CDR3 sequences, almost 55% recorded once. The sequenced material came from sorted CD4+, CD8+, or CD8+CD57+ T cells (not recorded which) from PBMCs. The receptors derive from a human donor in good health, serving as a control. CDR3s include the opening cysteine and the closing phenylalanine or tryptophan. Fields, in order: V gene, D gene, clone size, J gene, CDR3 protein, CDR3 DNA. A D gene is named only where the DNA matches it firmly. Clone size is stated in some rows and not others, as once, few, many or a class when expanded.

V gene: TRBV6-2/TRBV6-3; D gene: -; clone size: many; J gene: TRBJ2-7; CDR3 protein: CASSYSGQGTYEQYF; CDR3 DNA: TGTGCCAGCAGTTACTCGGGGCAGGGAACGTACGAGCAGTACTTC
V gene: TRBV2; D gene: TRBD1; clone size: -; J gene: TRBJ2-7; CDR3 protein: CASYRGSSYEQYF; CDR3 DNA: TGTGCCAGCTACAGGGGGAGCTCCTACGAGCAGTACTTC
V gene: TRBV27; D gene: -; clone size: many; J gene: TRBJ1-5; CDR3 protein: CASSSSGGLGQPQHF; CDR3 DNA: TGTGCCAGCAGTTCGTCCGGGGGCTTGGGGCAGCCCCAGCATTTT
V gene: TRBV29-1; D gene: TRBD2; clone size: -; J gene: TRBJ2-1; CDR3 protein: CSVLTSGSQDEQFF; CDR3 DNA: TGCAGCGTCCTTACTAGCGGGAGTCAGGATGAGCAGTTCTTC
V gene: TRBV7-9; D gene: -; clone size: once; J gene: TRBJ1-2; CDR3 protein: CASSVGGVYGYTF; CDR3 DNA: TGTGCCAGCAGCGTAGGTGGAGTCTATGGCTACACCTTC
V gene: TRBV7-3; D gene: TRBD1; clone size: few; J gene: TRBJ1-2; CDR3 protein: CASSLGTGGYTF; CDR3 DNA: TGTGCCAGCAGCCTCGGGACAGGGGGCTACACCTTC
V gene: TRBV27; D gene: TRBD1; clone size: many; J gene: TRBJ1-2; CDR3 protein: CASSFLRGHGYTF; CDR3 DNA: TGTGCCAGCAGTTTTCTTAGGGGGCATGGCTACACCTTC
V gene: TRBV15; D gene: TRBD1; clone size: -; J gene: TRBJ2-7; CDR3 protein: CATSRRTGGEQYF; CDR3 DNA: TGTGCCACCAGCAGAAGGACAGGGGGCGAGCAGTACTTC
V gene: TRBV2; D gene: -; clone size: -; J gene: TRBJ1-2; CDR3 protein: CASMRTAFNYGYTF; CDR3 DNA: TGTGCCAGCATGAGGACAGCTTTTAACTATGGCTACACCTTC
V gene: TRBV6-1; D gene: -; clone size: -; J gene: TRBJ1-2; CDR3 protein: CASTPSEGWSEYGYTF; CDR3 DNA: TGTGCCAGCACCCCAAGTGAAGGGTGGTCAGAGTATGGCTACACCTTC
V gene: TRBV12-3/TRBV12-4; D gene: TRBD1; clone size: many; J gene: TRBJ1-5; CDR3 protein: CASSFGTAAQPQHF; CDR3 DNA: TGTGCCAGCAGTTTCGGGACAGCGGCGCAGCCCCAGCATTTT
V gene: TRBV29-1; D gene: TRBD1; clone size: few; J gene: TRBJ2-5; CDR3 protein: CSVEVSWTGGLRETQYF; CDR3 DNA: TGCAGCGTTGAAGTTTCCTGGACAGGGGGCTTACGGGAGACCCAGTACTTC
V gene: TRBV2; D gene: -; clone size: -; J gene: TRBJ1-2; CDR3 protein: CASKSGLYGYTF; CDR3 DNA: TGTGCCAGCAAGAGCGGACTCTATGGCTACACCTTC
V gene: TRBV10-3; D gene: -; clone size: few; J gene: TRBJ2-1; CDR3 protein: CAISSVDEQFF; CDR3 DNA: TGTGCCATCAGCTCCGTCGATGAGCAGTTCTTC
V gene: TRBV2; D gene: TRBD2; clone size: -; J gene: TRBJ2-7; CDR3 protein: CASSSGTSGSAYEQYF; CDR3 DNA: TGTGCCAGCAGTTCCGGGACTAGCGGGTCGGCCTACGAGCAGTACTTC
V gene: TRBV7-9; D gene: -; clone size: -; J gene: TRBJ2-5; CDR3 protein: CASTAGRSQETQYF; CDR3 DNA: TGTGCCAGCACCGCCGGACGGTCCCAAGAGACCCAGTACTTC
V gene: TRBV2; D gene: -; clone size: -; J gene: TRBJ2-2; CDR3 protein: CASSLDHTGELFF; CDR3 DNA: TGTGCCAGCAGTTTGGACCACACCGGGGAGCTGTTTTTT
V gene: TRBV24-1; D gene: -; clone size: -; J gene: TRBJ1-2; CDR3 protein: CATSDSDGQHYGYTF; CDR3 DNA: TGTGCCACCAGTGATTCCGACGGACAGCACTATGGCTACACCTTC
V gene: TRBV7-9; D gene: TRBD1; clone size: -; J gene: TRBJ1-2; CDR3 protein: CASSRVTGARGYTF; CDR3 DNA: TGTGCCAGCAGCAGGGTGACAGGGGCTAGAGGCTACACCTTC
V gene: TRBV27; D gene: -; clone size: many; J gene: TRBJ1-1; CDR3 protein: CASIDNTEAFF; CDR3 DNA: TGTGCCAGCATTGATAACACTGAAGCTTTCTTT
V gene: TRBV7-2; D gene: TRBD2; clone size: many; J gene: TRBJ2-7; CDR3 protein: CASSFTSGDYEQYF; CDR3 DNA: TGTGCCAGCAGCTTCACTAGCGGGGACTACGAGCAGTACTTC
V gene: TRBV5-4; D gene: TRBD2; clone size: many; J gene: TRBJ2-3; CDR3 protein: CASSIPGLAETGTQYF; CDR3 DNA: TGTGCCAGCAGCATACCGGGACTAGCTGAGACCGGCACGCAGTATTTT
V gene: TRBV7-9; D gene: -; clone size: -; J gene: TRBJ1-2; CDR3 protein: CASSLGGMDGCTF; CDR3 DNA: TGTGCCAGCAGCTTAGGGGGTATGGATGGCTGCACCTTC
V gene: TRBV2; D gene: -; clone size: -; J gene: TRBJ1-5; CDR3 protein: CASSIAGASPQHF; CDR3 DNA: TGTGCCAGCAGTATTGCGGGGGCATCGCCCCAGCATTTT
V gene: TRBV19; D gene: -; clone size: many; J gene: TRBJ2-1; CDR3 protein: CASEHGGIGSYNEQFF; CDR3 DNA: TGTGCCAGCGAACATGGGGGGATCGGCTCCTACAATGAGCAGTTCTTC
V gene: TRBV7-6; D gene: -; clone size: -; J gene: TRBJ1-2; CDR3 protein: CASSLTPTAQGYTF; CDR3 DNA: TGTGCCAGCAGCTTAACGCCCACAGCTCAGGGCTACACCTTC
V gene: TRBV25-1; D gene: TRBD1; clone size: -; J gene: TRBJ1-4; CDR3 protein: CASSGLGTDYEKLFF; CDR3 DNA: TGTGCCAGCAGTGGACTTGGGACAGACTATGAAAAACTGTTTTTT
V gene: TRBV9; D gene: -; clone size: -; J gene: TRBJ2-1; CDR3 protein: CASSVNGFENEQFF; CDR3 DNA: TGTGCCAGCAGCGTCAACGGATTCGAAAATGAGCAGTTCTTC
V gene: TRBV29-1; D gene: -; clone size: -; J gene: TRBJ2-6; CDR3 protein: CSVVGGLAGANVLTF; CDR3 DNA: TGCAGCGTTGTAGGTGGCTTAGCTGGGGCCAACGTCCTGACTTTC
V gene: TRBV6-4; D gene: -; clone size: many; J gene: TRBJ2-1; CDR3 protein: CASSDGQNNEQFF; CDR3 DNA: TGTGCCAGCAGTGACGGACAGAACAATGAGCAGTTCTTC
V gene: TRBV15; D gene: -; clone size: -; J gene: TRBJ2-7; CDR3 protein: CATSRGTTYEQYF; CDR3 DNA: TGTGCCACCAGCAGAGGCACGACCTACGAGCAGTACTTC
V gene: TRBV11-2; D gene: -; clone size: -; J gene: TRBJ2-7; CDR3 protein: CASSLRLAEVRIYEQYF; CDR3 DNA: TGTGCCAGCAGCTTACGTTTGGCAGAAGTCAGAATCTACGAGCAGTACTTC
V gene: TRBV2; D gene: TRBD1; clone size: -; J gene: TRBJ1-2; CDR3 protein: CASSLAGTGGRNYGYTF; CDR3 DNA: TGTGCCAGCAGTTTAGCCGGGACAGGGGGCCGTAACTATGGCTACACCTTC
V gene: TRBV20-1; D gene: TRBD2; clone size: many; J gene: TRBJ2-3; CDR3 protein: CSARDGLAGVDTQYF; CDR3 DNA: TGCAGTGCTAGAGATGGTTTAGCGGGAGTGGATACGCAGTATTTT
V gene: TRBV2; D gene: TRBD1; clone size: -; J gene: TRBJ1-2; CDR3 protein: CASSRGQGEGYTF; CDR3 DNA: TGTGCCAGCAGTAGGGGACAGGGCGAAGGCTACACCTTC
V gene: TRBV15; D gene: -; clone size: medium-sized; J gene: TRBJ1-2; CDR3 protein: CATSSTHSVRAYGYTF; CDR3 DNA: TGTGCCACCAGCAGTACACACAGCGTCCGAGCCTATGGCTACACCTTC
V gene: TRBV10-2; D gene: -; clone size: -; J gene: TRBJ1-6; CDR3 protein: CASKITGEGSPLHF; CDR3 DNA: TGCGCCAGCAAGATTACAGGTGAAGGTTCACCCCTCCACTTT
V gene: TRBV29-1; D gene: -; clone size: -; J gene: TRBJ1-5; CDR3 protein: CSVQVDSNQPQHF; CDR3 DNA: TGCAGCGTTCAGGTCGATAGCAATCAGCCCCAGCATTTT
V gene: TRBV2; D gene: -; clone size: few; J gene: TRBJ1-6; CDR3 protein: CASSEARAGWSPLHF; CDR3 DNA: TGTGCCAGCAGTGAAGCGCGGGCAGGGTGGTCACCCCTCCACTTT
V gene: TRBV20-1; D gene: -; clone size: -; J gene: TRBJ2-7; CDR3 protein: CSASPPVSYEQYF; CDR3 DNA: TGCAGTGCTAGCCCCCCAGTTTCCTACGAGCAGTACTTC
V gene: TRBV6-1; D gene: -; clone size: many; J gene: TRBJ1-1; CDR3 protein: CASSEGPGTSTEAFF; CDR3 DNA: TGTGCCAGCAGTGAAGGGCCGGGAACATCGACTGAAGCTTTCTTT
V gene: TRBV24-1; D gene: -; clone size: medium-sized; J gene: TRBJ2-1; CDR3 protein: CATSDLSPYGNEQFF; CDR3 DNA: TGTGCCACCAGTGATTTATCCCCTTACGGCAATGAGCAGTTCTTC
V gene: TRBV3-1; D gene: -; clone size: -; J gene: TRBJ2-1; CDR3 protein: CASSQGASRYNEQFF; CDR3 DNA: TGTGCCAGCAGCCAAGGGGCTAGCCGATACAATGAGCAGTTCTTC
V gene: TRBV20-1; D gene: TRBD1; clone size: -; J gene: TRBJ2-3; CDR3 protein: CSARAGTGGTDTQYF; CDR3 DNA: TGCAGTGCTAGAGCCGGGACAGGGGGCACAGATACGCAGTATTTT
V gene: TRBV2; D gene: TRBD1; clone size: -; J gene: TRBJ1-4; CDR3 protein: CASRPRTGPNGKLFF; CDR3 DNA: TGTGCCAGCAGACCCCGGACAGGACCTAATGGAAAACTGTTTTTT
V gene: TRBV20-1; D gene: -; clone size: -; J gene: TRBJ2-7; CDR3 protein: CSAVFFASGEQYF; CDR3 DNA: TGCAGTGCTGTCTTTTTCGCTTCTGGGGAGCAGTACTTC
V gene: TRBV4-2; D gene: TRBD1; clone size: -; J gene: TRBJ2-1; CDR3 protein: CASSQTGTGGPAYNEQFF; CDR3 DNA: TGTGCCAGCAGCCAAACCGGGACAGGGGGCCCAGCCTACAATGAGCAGTTCTTC
V gene: TRBV10-3; D gene: TRBD1; clone size: -; J gene: TRBJ1-1; CDR3 protein: CATQDRGPEAFF; CDR3 DNA: TGTGCCACCCAGGACAGGGGACCTGAAGCTTTCTTT
V gene: TRBV6-1; D gene: -; clone size: many; J gene: TRBJ1-5; CDR3 protein: CASSEAWDTNQPQHF; CDR3 DNA: TGTGCCAGCAGTGAAGCCTGGGACACCAATCAGCCCCAGCATTTT
V gene: TRBV19; D gene: -; clone size: once; J gene: TRBJ1-1; CDR3 protein: CASSIVGRGDTGAFF; CDR3 DNA: TGTGCCAGTAGTATAGTAGGCAGAGGGGACACTGGGGCCTTCTTT
V gene: TRBV20-1; D gene: TRBD2; clone size: -; J gene: TRBJ2-7; CDR3 protein: CSASSGTAYEQYF; CDR3 DNA: TGCAGTGCTTCTAGCGGGACGGCCTACGAGCAGTACTTC